A single sample is the source of the 14 T cell receptor beta chains below, sequenced in a study of blood T cell repertoires in COVID-19. Some clones are missing from TCRdb's copy, which holds only in-frame ones; the method was immunoSEQ multiplex PCR. The data show about 260,000 clones, around 90% seen once. Sequencing input: PBMCs or T cells enriched from blood (not recorded which). The receptors were sampled from a woman between 50 and 59 years old who had recovered from COVID-19.

This rearrangement joins TRBV7-2 to TRBJ2-7; D is undetermined. Per germline, CDR1 SGHTA and CDR2 FQGNSA. The CDR3 loop spans 15 amino acids. The ends were cut back, 1 base at V and 0 bases at J, with 10 bases in the middle. The CDR3 spells CASSLGWAFSYEQYF. The CDR3 DNA reads TGTGCCAGCAGCTTAGGGTGGGCTTTCTCCTACGAGCAGTACTTC.

The rearrangement uses TRBV6-5 and TRBJ1-1; 7 bases are a match to TRBD1. Germline V lookup: CDR1 MNHEY, CDR2 SVGAGI. The V gene end was trimmed by 2 bases and the J gene end by 2 bases; junction bases not matched to a gene: 5. The CDR3 is made up of 15 amino acids. Here the CDR3 DNA reads TGTGCCAGCAGTTACCCGGGACAGACAAACACTGAAGCTTTCTTT. It yields the protein CASSYPGQTNTEAFF.

The chain uses TRBV11-2 and TRBJ1-3; D possibly corresponds to TRBD1 (5 bases). The CDR3 totals 16 residues. Germline-derived CDR1 and CDR2 are SGHAT and FQNNGV. V was cut by 5 bases and J by 8 bases, with 22 bases left in between. The CDR3 nucleotides are TGTGCCAGCAGCGAGCCTCTTCGGGAACCGGGGGACACCATATATTTT. It specifies CASSEPLREPGDTIYF.

The V and J genes are TRBV28 and TRBJ1-5, with TRBD1 as a possible D gene (6 bases). This CDR3 is built from 14 residues. CDR1 and CDR2 from the germline V gene are MDHEN and SYDVKM. Trimming took 6 bases from V and 3 from J, leaving 12 bases between them. This CDR3 is CASSLGQLNQPQHF. Here the CDR3 DNA reads TGTGCCAGCAGCCTCGGACAGCTCAATCAGCCCCAGCATTTT.

The genes are TRBV5-5 and TRBJ2-7; possibly TRBD2 for D (6 bases). The germline V gene has CDR1 SGHKS and CDR2 YYEKEE (reference sequence). The CDR3 consists of 16 residues. The ends were cut back, 0 bases at V and 1 base at J, with 14 bases in the middle. This CDR3 is CASSLGSGVRSYEQYF. The CDR3 DNA follows: TGTGCCAGCAGCTTGGGCTCGGGAGTAAGGTCCTACGAGCAGTACTTC.

The CDR3: CSEVNSADTQYF. CDR3 bases: TGCAGCGAAGTAAATAGTGCAGATACGCAGTATTTT. V usage is TRBV29-1 and J usage is TRBJ2-3; D is undetermined. The V gene lost 7 bases and the J gene lost 4 bases, with 12 bases spanning the gap. This CDR3 region has 12 residues. The germline V gene encodes CDR1 SQVTM and CDR2 ANQGSEA.

This chain links TRBV9 with TRBJ2-1; 8 nucleotides agree with TRBD1. V lost 6 bases and J lost 2; bases outside the gene matches: 7. The CDR3 sequence is 15 residues long. The germline CDR1 and CDR2 sequences are SGDLS and YYNGEE. CDR3 region: CASNLGQGAYNEQFF. The CDR3 region has the DNA TGTGCCAGCAACCTAGGACAGGGAGCCTACAATGAGCAGTTCTTC.

V usage is TRBV18 and J usage is TRBJ2-1; 11 nucleotides match TRBD2. J was trimmed by 9 bases and V by 5 bases; bases with no gene match: 6. Germline assignment: CDR1 KGHSH and CDR2 LQKENI. This CDR3 spans 14 amino acids. The CDR3 here is CASSNASGRIEQFF. The CDR3 DNA is TGTGCCAGCTCAAACGCTAGCGGGAGGATTGAGCAGTTCTTC.

The V gene is TRBV6-6, the J gene TRBJ1-5; D gene ambiguous. This CDR3 region has 14 residues. Germline values: CDR1 MNHNY, CDR2 SVGAGI (reference sequence). Trimming cost V 7 bases and J 6 bases, with 16 bases left between them. CDR3 sequence: CASTLDGVAQPQHF. CDR3 DNA sequence: TGTGCCAGCACCCTTGACGGGGTTGCTCAGCCCCAGCATTTT.

This clone occurred once. This chain joins TRBV28 and TRBJ2-1, with D perhaps TRBD1 (5 bases). This CDR3 has 15 residues. CDR1 and CDR2 from the germline V gene are MDHEN and SYDVKM. V lost 6 bases and J 0 bases, leaving 12 bases between the germline ends. The CDR3 DNA reads as TGTGCCAGCAGGAAGACAGAGAGCTCCTACAATGAGCAGTTCTTC. It yields the protein CASRKTESSYNEQFF.

The chain links TRBV25-1 to TRBJ1-6; D not certain. Per germline, CDR1 MGHDK and CDR2 SYGVNS. V was trimmed by 3 bases and J by 10 bases, leaving 10 bases between them. This CDR3 comprises 13 residues. In DNA form, the CDR3 reads TGTGCCAGCAGTGATACGGGAGAGTCACCCCTCCACTTT. Translating it yields CASSDTGESPLHF.

The chain couples TRBV19 to TRBJ1-1; 8 nucleotides agree with TRBD1. This CDR3 is 14 amino acids long. V lost 3 bases and J lost 3; bases outside the gene matches: 3. Germline V CDR1 and CDR2: LNHDA, SQIVND (reference sequence). The CDR3 here is CASSITGGYTEAFF. CDR3 nucleotide sequence: TGTGCCAGTAGTATTACAGGGGGGTACACTGAAGCTTTCTTT.

This clone has a handful of counts. The V and J genes are TRBV5-4 and TRBJ1-2; D is possibly TRBD1 (5 bases). V shed 4 bases and J shed 1 base, with 14 bases lying between them. The length of the CDR3 is 15 residues. Germline lookup yields CDR1 SGHNT and CDR2 YYREEE (reference sequence). The CDR3 region is CASSAARQGNYGYTF. The CDR3 DNA sequence: TGTGCCAGCAGCGCCGCCCGCCAGGGTAACTATGGCTACACCTTC.

The gene calls are TRBV28 and TRBJ2-1, with D tentatively TRBD2 (5 bases). The CDR3 is 16 residues long. The V gene's germline CDR1 is MDHEN and CDR2 SYDVKM. Trimming pared 5 bases from V and 1 base from J, leaving 15 bases between. CDR3 amino acids: CASSGLIAPSYNEQFF. CDR3 sequence (DNA): TGTGCCAGCAGTGGGCTGATAGCGCCGTCCTACAATGAGCAGTTCTTC.